This TCR beta chain stems from a study of blood T cell repertoires in COVID-19. J lost 10 bases, V lost 3 bases, and 4 bases had no gene match. The CDR3 has 13 residues. Germline CDR1 SGHTA, CDR2 FQGNSA. The protocol was immunoSEQ multiplex PCR, while the TCRdb copy is restricted to in-frame clones and leaves out a portion. The sample has 150,000 to 200,000 clones, roughly 91% seen once. The rearrangement links TRBV7-2 to TRBJ2-1; 9 positions agree with TRBD2. The sample was peripheral blood. This TCR derives from a human donor in a cohort sampled during active COVID-19. CDR3: CASSFSRGGEQFF. CDR3 in DNA: TGTGCCAGCAGCTTCTCGCGGGGGGGCGAGCAGTTCTTC.